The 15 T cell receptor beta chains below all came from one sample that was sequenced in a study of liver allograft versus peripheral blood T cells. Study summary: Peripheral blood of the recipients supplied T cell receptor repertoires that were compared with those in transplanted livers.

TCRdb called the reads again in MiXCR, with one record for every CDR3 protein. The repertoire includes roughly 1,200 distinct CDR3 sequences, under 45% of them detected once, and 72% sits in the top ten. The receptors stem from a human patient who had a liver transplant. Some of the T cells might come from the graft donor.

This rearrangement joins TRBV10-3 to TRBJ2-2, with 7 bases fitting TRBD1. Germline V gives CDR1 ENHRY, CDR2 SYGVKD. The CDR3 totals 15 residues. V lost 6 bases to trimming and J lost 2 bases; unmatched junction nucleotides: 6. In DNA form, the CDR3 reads TGTGCCATCAGCTCCCGGGACAGTAACACCGGGGAGCTGTTTTTT. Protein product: CAISSRDSNTGELFF.

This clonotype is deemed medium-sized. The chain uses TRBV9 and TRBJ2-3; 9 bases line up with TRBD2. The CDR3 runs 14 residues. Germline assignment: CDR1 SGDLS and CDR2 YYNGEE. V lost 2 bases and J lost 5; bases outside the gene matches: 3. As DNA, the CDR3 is TGTGCCAGCAGCGTGATTAGCGGGAGAGATACGCAGTATTTT. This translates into CASSVISGRDTQYF.

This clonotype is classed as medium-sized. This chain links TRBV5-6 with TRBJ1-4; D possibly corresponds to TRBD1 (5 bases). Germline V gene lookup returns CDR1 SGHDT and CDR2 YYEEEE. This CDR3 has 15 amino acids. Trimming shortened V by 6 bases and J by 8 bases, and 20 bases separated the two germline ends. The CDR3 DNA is TGTGCCAGCATCACCTGGCGGGGGAACGGAGAAAAACTGTTTTTT. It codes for CASITWRGNGEKLFF.

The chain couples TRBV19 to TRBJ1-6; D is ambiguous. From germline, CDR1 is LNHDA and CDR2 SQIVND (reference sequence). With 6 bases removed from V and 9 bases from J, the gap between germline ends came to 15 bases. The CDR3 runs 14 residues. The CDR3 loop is CASRTTRIGSPLHF. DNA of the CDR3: TGTGCCAGTAGAACGACAAGGATAGGTTCACCCCTCCACTTT.

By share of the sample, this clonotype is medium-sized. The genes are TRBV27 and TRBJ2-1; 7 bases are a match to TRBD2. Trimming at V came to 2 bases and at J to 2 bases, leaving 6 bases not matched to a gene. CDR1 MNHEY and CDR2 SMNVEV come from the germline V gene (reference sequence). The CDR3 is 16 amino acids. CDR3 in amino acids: CASSLRDYPPYNEQFF. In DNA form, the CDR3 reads TGTGCCAGCAGTTTAAGGGACTACCCCCCCTACAATGAGCAGTTCTTC.

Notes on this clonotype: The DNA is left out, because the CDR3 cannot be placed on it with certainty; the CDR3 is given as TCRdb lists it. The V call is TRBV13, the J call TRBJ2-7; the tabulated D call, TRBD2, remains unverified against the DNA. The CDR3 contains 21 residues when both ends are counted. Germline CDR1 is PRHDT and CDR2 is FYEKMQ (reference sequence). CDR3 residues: CASSFYICSAHSGTSVYEQYF.

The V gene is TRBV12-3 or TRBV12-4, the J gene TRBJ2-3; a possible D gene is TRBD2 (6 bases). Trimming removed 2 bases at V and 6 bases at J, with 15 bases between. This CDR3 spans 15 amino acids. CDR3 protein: CASSLYSGEGDTQYF. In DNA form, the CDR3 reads TGTGCCAGCAGTTTATATAGCGGAGAGGGGGATACGCAGTATTTT.

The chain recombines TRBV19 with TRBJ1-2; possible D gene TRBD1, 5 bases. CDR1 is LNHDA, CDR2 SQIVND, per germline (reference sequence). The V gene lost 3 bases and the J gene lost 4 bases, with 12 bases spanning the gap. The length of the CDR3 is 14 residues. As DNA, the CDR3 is TGTGCCAGTAGTATCAACAGGATGAGCTATGGCTACACCTTC. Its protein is CASSINRMSYGYTF.

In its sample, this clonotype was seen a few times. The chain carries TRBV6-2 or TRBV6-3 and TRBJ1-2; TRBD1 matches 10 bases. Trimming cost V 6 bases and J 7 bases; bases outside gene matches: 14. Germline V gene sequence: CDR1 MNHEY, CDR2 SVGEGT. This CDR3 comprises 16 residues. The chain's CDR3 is CASSRRQGARGTGYTF. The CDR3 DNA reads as TGTGCCAGCAGCCGTCGACAGGGGGCGCGAGGTACTGGCTACACCTTC.

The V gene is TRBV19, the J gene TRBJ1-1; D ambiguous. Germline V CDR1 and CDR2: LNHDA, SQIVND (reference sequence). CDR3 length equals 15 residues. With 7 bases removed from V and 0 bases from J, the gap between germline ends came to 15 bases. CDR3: CASTQARYMNTEAFF. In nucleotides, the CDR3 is TGTGCCAGTACCCAAGCCCGCTACATGAACACTGAAGCTTTCTTT.

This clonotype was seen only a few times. The CDR3 DNA reads as TGCAGCGCCGGGACTGTTAGCTCCTATAATTCACCCCTCCACTTT. This sequence encodes CSAGTVSSYNSPLHF. The chain combines TRBV29-1 with TRBJ1-6; D possibly corresponds to TRBD1 (5 bases). Trimming took off 7 bases at V and 0 bases at J, with 13 bases between the two ends. This CDR3 spans 15 amino acids. CDR1 SQVTM and CDR2 ANQGSEA come from the germline V gene.

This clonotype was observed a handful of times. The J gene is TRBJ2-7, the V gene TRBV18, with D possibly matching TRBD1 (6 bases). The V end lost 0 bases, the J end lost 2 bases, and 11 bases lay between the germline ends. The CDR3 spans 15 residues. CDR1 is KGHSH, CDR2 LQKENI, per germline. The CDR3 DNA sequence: TGTGCCAGCTCACCACCGCCAGGGGACCCCTACGAGCAGTACTTC. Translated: CASSPPPGDPYEQYF.

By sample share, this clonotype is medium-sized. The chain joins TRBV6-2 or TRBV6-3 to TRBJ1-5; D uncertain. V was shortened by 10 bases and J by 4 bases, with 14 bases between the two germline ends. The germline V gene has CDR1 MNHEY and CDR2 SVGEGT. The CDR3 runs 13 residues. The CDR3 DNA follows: TGTGCCACTACCGACCGCACGAATCAGCCCCAGCATTTT. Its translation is CATTDRTNQPQHF.

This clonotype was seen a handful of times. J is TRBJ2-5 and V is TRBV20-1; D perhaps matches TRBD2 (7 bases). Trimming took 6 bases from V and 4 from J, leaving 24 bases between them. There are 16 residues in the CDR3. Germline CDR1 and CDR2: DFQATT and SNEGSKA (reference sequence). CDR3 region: CSATWEGSGGGETQYF. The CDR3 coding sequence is TGCAGTGCCACCTGGGAGGGTAGCGGAGGGGGAGAGACCCAGTACTTC.

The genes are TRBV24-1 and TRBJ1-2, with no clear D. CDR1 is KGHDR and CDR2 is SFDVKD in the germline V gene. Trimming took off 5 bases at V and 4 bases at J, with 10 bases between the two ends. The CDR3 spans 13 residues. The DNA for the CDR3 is TGTGCCACCAGTGGGGGTCCGGGCTATGGCTACACCTTC. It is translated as CATSGGPGYGYTF.